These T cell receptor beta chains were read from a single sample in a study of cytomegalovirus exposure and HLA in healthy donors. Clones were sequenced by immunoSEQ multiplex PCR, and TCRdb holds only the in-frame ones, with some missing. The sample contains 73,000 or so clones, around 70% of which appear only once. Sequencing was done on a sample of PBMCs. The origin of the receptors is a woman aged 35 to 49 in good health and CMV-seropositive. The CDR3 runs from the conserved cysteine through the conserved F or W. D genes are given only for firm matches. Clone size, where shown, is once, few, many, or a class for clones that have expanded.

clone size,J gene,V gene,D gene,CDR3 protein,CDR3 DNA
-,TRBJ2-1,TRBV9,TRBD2,CASSSQSGRNVYNEQFF,TGTGCCAGCAGCTCTCAAAGCGGGAGAAACGTCTACAATGAGCAGTTCTTC
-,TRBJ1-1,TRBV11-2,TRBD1,CASSLGTVNTEAFF,TGTGCCAGCAGCTTGGGGACAGTGAACACTGAAGCTTTCTTT
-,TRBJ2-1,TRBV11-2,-,CASSLPGRGEQFF,TGTGCCAGCAGCTTACCAGGTAGGGGGGAGCAGTTCTTC
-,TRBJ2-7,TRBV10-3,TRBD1,CAIAAGQGVNEQYF,TGTGCCATCGCAGCAGGACAGGGGGTGAACGAGCAGTACTTC
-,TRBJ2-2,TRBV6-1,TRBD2,CADRAGGLGGELFF,TGTGCCGATCGGGCGGGGGGCTTAGGCGGGGAGCTGTTTTTT
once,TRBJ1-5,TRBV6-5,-,CASSYSRSSSNQPQHF,TGTGCCAGCAGTTACTCGAGGAGTTCTAGCAATCAGCCCCAGCATTTT
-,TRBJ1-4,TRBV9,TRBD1,CASGGQGSPNEKLFF,TGTGCCAGCGGTGGACAGGGATCCCCTAATGAAAAACTGTTTTTT
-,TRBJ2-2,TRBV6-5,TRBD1,CASTSSRGRTGELFF,TGTGCCAGCACTTCCAGCAGGGGGCGTACCGGGGAGCTGTTTTTT
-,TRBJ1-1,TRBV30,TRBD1,CAWRPRTGVNTEAFF,TGTGCCTGGAGACCCCGGACAGGGGTTAACACTGAAGCTTTCTTT
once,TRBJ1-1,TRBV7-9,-,CASTWGGQNTEAFF,TGTGCCAGCACCTGGGGGGGACAGAACACTGAAGCTTTCTTT
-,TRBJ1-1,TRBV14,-,CASSQDPGAEAFF,TGTGCCAGCAGCCAAGATCCGGGAGCTGAAGCTTTCTTT
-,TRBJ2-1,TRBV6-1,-,CASSEARGNEQFF,TGTGCCAGCAGTGAAGCCAGGGGCAATGAGCAGTTCTTC
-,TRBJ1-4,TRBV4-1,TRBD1,CASSPGQLRKLFF,TGCGCCAGCAGCCCGGGACAGTTAAGAAAACTGTTTTTT
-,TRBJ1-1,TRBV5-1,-,CASSFGADTEAFF,TGCGCCAGCAGCTTCGGAGCGGACACTGAAGCTTTCTTT
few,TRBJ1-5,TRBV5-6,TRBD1,CASSLLDRGGYQPQHF,TGTGCCAGCAGCTTATTAGACAGGGGCGGGTATCAGCCCCAGCATTTT
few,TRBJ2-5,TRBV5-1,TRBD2,CASSLSAGGVETQYF,TGCGCCAGCAGCTTGTCGGCGGGGGGAGTGGAGACCCAGTACTTC
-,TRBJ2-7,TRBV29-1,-,CSVVSTGTYEQYF,TGCAGCGTTGTTAGCACAGGGACCTACGAGCAGTACTTC
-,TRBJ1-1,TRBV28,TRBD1,CASSFGQGLNTEAFF,TGTGCCAGCAGTTTCGGACAGGGTTTAAACACTGAAGCTTTCTTT
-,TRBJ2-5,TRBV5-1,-,CASRRGLQETQYF,TGCGCCAGCAGGCGCGGCCTCCAAGAGACCCAGTACTTC
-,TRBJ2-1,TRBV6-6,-,CASSLAGVVNEQFF,TGTGCCAGCAGTTTGGCAGGGGTAGTCAATGAGCAGTTCTTC
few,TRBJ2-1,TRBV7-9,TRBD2,CASSTGGSYNEQFF,TGTGCCAGCAGCACGGGGGGGTCCTACAATGAGCAGTTCTTC
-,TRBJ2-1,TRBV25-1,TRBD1,CASSPTITGTDLSNEQFF,TGTGCCAGCAGCCCCACTATTACCGGGACAGACTTATCAAATGAGCAGTTCTTC
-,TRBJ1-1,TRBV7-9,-,CASSGRLMNTEAFF,TGTGCCAGCAGCGGAAGACTAATGAACACTGAAGCTTTCTTT
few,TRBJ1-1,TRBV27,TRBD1,CASSWKTGLEAFF,TGTGCCAGCAGTTGGAAGACAGGGCTCGAAGCTTTCTTT
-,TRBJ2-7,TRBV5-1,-,CASSPGVPPYEQYF,TGCGCCAGCAGCCCCGGGGTGCCGCCCTACGAGCAGTACTTC
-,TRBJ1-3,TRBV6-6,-,CASLRYSGNTIYF,TGTGCCAGCCTCAGGTACTCTGGAAACACCATATATTTT
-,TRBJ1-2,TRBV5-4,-,CASSKGEKNGYTF,TGTGCCAGCAGCAAAGGAGAAAAGAATGGCTACACCTTC